The sequence of this TCR beta chain was determined in a study of monozygotic twins with cystic fibrosis. Assay used: immunoSEQ multiplex PCR; TCRdb lists only in-frame clones, some missing. Among 30,000 or so clones listed, more than 85% were seen once. This CDR3 contains 14 residues. Germline V gene data show CDR1 as SGHNT and CDR2 as YYREEE (reference sequence). The V end lost 7 bases, the J end lost 5 bases, and 18 bases lay between the germline ends. The sequence came from a girl aged 2-10 years with cystic fibrosis. The specimen was blood. This chain uses TRBV5-4 with TRBJ1-2; D is ambiguous. CDR3 sequence reads: CASRPETLEYGYTF. The CDR3 DNA sequence: TGTGCCAGCCGACCTGAGACCCTTGAGTATGGCTACACCTTC.